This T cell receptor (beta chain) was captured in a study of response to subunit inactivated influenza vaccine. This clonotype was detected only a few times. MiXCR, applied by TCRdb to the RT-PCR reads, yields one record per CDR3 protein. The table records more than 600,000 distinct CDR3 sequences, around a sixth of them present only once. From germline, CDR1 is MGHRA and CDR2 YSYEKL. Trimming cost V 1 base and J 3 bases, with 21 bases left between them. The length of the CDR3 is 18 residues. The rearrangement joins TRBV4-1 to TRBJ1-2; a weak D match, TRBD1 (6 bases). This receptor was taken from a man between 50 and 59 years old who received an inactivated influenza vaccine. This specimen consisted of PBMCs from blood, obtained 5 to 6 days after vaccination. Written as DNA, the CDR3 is TGCGCCAGCAGCCAAGTTGTGGTTGTGGGTAAGGGGGACTATGGCTACACCTTC. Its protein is CASSQVVVVGKGDYGYTF.